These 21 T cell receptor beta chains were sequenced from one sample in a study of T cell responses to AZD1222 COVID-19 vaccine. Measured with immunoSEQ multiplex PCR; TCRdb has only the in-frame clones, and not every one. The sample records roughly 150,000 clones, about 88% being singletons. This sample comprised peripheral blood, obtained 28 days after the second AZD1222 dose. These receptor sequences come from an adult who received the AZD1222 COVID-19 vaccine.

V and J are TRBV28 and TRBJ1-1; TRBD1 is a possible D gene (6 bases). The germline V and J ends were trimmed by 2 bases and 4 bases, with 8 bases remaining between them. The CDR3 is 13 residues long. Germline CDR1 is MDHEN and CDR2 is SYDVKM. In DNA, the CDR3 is TGTGCCAGCAGTTTAACAGGGTCCACTGAAGCTTTCTTT. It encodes CASSLTGSTEAFF.

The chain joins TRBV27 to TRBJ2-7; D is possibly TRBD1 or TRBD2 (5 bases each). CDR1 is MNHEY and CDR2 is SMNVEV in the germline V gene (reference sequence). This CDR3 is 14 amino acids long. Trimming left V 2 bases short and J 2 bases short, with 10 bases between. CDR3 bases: TGTGCCAGCAGTTTAGAGGGGATAGCCTACGAGCAGTACTTC. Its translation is CASSLEGIAYEQYF.

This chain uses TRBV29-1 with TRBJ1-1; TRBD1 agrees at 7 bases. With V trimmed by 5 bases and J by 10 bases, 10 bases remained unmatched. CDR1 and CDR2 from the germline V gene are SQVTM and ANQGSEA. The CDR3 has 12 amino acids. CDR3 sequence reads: CSVHRQGERAFF. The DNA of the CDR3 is TGCAGCGTTCACAGACAGGGTGAACGAGCTTTCTTT.

CDR3 sequence reads: CASSVGGSENTGELFF. CDR3 bases: TGTGCCAGCAGCGTAGGAGGTAGCGAGAACACCGGGGAGCTGTTTTTT. V and J are TRBV9 and TRBJ2-2; D is perhaps TRBD2 (5 bases). V lost 0 bases and J lost 1, with 10 bases in between. There are 16 residues in the CDR3. In germline, CDR1 is SGDLS, CDR2 YYNGEE.

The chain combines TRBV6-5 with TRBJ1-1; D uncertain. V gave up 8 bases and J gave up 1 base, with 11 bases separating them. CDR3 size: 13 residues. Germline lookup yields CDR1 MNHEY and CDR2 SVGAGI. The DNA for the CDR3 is TGTGCCAGCCGCCAGGCGGCGAACACTGAAGCTTTCTTT. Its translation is CASRQAANTEAFF.

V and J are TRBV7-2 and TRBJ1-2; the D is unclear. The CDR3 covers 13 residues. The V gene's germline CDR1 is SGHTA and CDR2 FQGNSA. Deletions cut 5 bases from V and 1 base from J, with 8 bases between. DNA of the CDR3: TGTGCCAGCAGCATGGACGGTAACTATGGCTACACCTTC. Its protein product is CASSMDGNYGYTF.

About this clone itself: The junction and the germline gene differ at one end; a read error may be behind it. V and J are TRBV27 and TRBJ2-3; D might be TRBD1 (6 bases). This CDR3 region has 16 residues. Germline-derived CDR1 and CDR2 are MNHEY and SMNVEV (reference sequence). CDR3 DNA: TGTGCCAGCAGTATATCCAGGGGACCCAGCACAGATACGCAGTATTTT. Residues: CASSISRGPSTDTQYF.

The chain's CDR3 is CASSGNTEYEQYF. CDR3 DNA: TGTGCCAGCAGCGGAAATACTGAATACGAGCAGTACTTC. The V and J genes are TRBV6-2 or TRBV6-3 and TRBJ2-7; D uncertain. The CDR3 length is 13 residues. Germline V gene lookup returns CDR1 MNHEY and CDR2 SVGEGT. Trimming shortened V by 6 bases and J by 4 bases, and 13 bases separated the two germline ends.

The CDR3 sequence: CASRPGPSADTQYF. For the CDR3, the DNA is TGTGCCAGCAGGCCGGGCCCCTCCGCAGATACGCAGTATTTT. The chain couples TRBV6-5 to TRBJ2-3, with D unresolved. Germline-derived CDR1 and CDR2 are MNHEY and SVGAGI. The length of the CDR3 is 14 residues. The V end lost 6 bases, the J end lost 4 bases, and 14 bases lay between the germline ends.

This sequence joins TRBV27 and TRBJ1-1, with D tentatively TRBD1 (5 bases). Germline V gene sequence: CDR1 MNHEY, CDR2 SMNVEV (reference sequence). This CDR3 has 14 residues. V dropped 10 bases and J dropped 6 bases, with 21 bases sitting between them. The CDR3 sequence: CATRRGMQLSEAFF. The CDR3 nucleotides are TGTGCCACCCGCCGGGGGATGCAACTCTCTGAAGCTTTCTTT.

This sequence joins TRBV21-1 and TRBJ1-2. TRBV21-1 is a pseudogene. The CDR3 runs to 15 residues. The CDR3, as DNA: TGTGCCAGCAGCAAAGCTTGGGGGTCGGGCTATGGCTACACCTTC. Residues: CASSKAWGSGYGYTF.

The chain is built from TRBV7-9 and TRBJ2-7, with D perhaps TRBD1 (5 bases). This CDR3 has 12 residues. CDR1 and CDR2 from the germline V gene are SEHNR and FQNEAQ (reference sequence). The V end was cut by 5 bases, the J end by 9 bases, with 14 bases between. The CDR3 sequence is CASSPVGQAQYF. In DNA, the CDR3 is TGTGCCAGCAGCCCGGTGGGGCAGGCGCAGTACTTC.

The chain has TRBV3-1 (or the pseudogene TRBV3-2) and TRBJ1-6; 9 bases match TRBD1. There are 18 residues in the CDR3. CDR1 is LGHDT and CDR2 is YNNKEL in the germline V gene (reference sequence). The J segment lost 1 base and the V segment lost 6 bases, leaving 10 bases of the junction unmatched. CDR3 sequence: CASRGQGNLGSYNSPLHF. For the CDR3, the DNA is TGTGCCAGCAGGGGACAGGGCAATTTAGGGTCCTATAATTCACCCCTCCACTTT.

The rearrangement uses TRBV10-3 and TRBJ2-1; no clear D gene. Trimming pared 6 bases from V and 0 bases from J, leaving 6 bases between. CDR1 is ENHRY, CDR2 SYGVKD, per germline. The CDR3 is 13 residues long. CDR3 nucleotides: TGTGCCATCAGAACCAACTCCTACAATGAGCAGTTCTTC. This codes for CAIRTNSYNEQFF.

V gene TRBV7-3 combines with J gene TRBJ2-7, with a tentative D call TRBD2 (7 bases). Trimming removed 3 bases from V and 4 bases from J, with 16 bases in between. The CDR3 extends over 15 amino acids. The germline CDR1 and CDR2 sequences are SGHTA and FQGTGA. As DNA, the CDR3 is TGTGCCAGCAGCTTCGCGGGGGCTTCCTTATACGAGCAGTACTTC. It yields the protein CASSFAGASLYEQYF. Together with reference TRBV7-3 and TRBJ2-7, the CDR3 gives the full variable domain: GAGVSQTPSNKVTEKGKYVELRCDPISGHTALYWYRQSLGQGPEFLIYFQGTGAADDSGLPNDRFFAVRPEGSVSTLKIQRTERGDSAVYLCASSFAGASLYEQYFGPGTRLTVT.

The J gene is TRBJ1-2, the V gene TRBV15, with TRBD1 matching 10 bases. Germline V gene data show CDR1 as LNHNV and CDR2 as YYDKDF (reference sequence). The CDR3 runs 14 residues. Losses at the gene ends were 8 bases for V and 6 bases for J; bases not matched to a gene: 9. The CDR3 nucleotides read TGTGCCACCTCCACCGGGACAGGGGTTAATGGCTACACCTTC. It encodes CATSTGTGVNGYTF.

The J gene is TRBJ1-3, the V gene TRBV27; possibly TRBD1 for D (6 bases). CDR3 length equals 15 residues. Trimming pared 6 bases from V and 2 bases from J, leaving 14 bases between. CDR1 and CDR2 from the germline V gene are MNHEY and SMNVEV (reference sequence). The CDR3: CASRDTGRAGNTIYF. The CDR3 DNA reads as TGTGCCAGCAGGGATACAGGGCGGGCTGGAAACACCATATATTTT.

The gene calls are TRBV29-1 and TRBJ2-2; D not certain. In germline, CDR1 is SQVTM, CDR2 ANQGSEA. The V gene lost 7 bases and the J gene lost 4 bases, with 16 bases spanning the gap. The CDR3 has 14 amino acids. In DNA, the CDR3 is TGCAGCGCCAAGACTGTGTTTGGCACCGGGGAGCTGTTTTTT. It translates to CSAKTVFGTGELFF.

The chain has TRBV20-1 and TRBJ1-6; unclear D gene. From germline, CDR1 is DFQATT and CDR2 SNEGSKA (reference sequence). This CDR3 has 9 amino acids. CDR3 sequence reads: CRGPSALHF. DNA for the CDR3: TGCAGGGGCCCTTCGGCCCTCCACTTT.

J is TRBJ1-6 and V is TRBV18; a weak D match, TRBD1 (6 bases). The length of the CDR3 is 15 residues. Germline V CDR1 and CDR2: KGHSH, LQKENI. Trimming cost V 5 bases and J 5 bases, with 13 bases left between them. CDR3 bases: TGTGCCAGCTCAACAGAACAGGGACATAATTCACCCCTCCACTTT. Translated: CASSTEQGHNSPLHF.

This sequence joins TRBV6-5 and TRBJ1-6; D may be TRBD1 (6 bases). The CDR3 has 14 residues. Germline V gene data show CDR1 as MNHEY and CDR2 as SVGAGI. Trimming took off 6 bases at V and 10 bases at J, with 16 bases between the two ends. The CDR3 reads CASRTQGSPSPLHF. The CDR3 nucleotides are TGTGCCAGCAGGACACAGGGTTCCCCGTCACCCCTCCACTTT.